Listed below are T cell receptor beta chains from one sample, sequenced in a study of post-analysis software for immune sequencing data. TCRdb reanalysed the PCR reads using MiXCR and keeps one entry per CDR3 protein. The data hold 750,000 to 950,000 distinct CDR3 sequences, with about 43% observed a single time. Sequenced sample: blood. Receptors were obtained from a girl aged 10 to 17 with multiple sclerosis. Both conserved end residues are part of each CDR3. A D gene is named only where the DNA matches it firmly. For some rows the clone size is stated as once, few or many, or as a class when expanded; others skip it.

clone_size: few
j_call: TRBJ2-7
d_call: -
v_call: TRBV12-3/TRBV12-4
cdr3_nt: TGTGCCAGCAGTTTAGGGGCTCTCCGCGAACACGAGCAGTACTTC
cdr3_aa: CASSLGALREHEQYF

clone_size: few
j_call: TRBJ2-5
d_call: -
v_call: TRBV4-1
cdr3_nt: TGCGCCAGCAGCCAAGAAACGGGTAGCTGGGAGACCCAGTACTTC
cdr3_aa: CASSQETGSWETQYF

clone_size: -
j_call: TRBJ2-3
d_call: TRBD2
v_call: TRBV6-2/TRBV6-3
cdr3_nt: TGTGCCAGCAGTTACGGACTAGCGGACTACACAGATACGCAGTATTTT
cdr3_aa: CASSYGLADYTDTQYF

clone_size: -
j_call: TRBJ1-2
d_call: -
v_call: TRBV4-3
cdr3_nt: TGCGCCAGCAGCCAAGACCGGGACGGCTCGGGTCGAGGCTACACCTTC
cdr3_aa: CASSQDRDGSGRGYTF

clone_size: -
j_call: TRBJ1-2
d_call: -
v_call: TRBV29-1
cdr3_nt: TGCAGCGTTGACAGCAGACCGGCCGTCGATGGCTACACCTTC
cdr3_aa: CSVDSRPAVDGYTF

clone_size: -
j_call: TRBJ1-6
d_call: -
v_call: TRBV12-3/TRBV12-4
cdr3_nt: TGTGCCAGCAGTTTTAGCCCCCACAGGGTGCCCTATAATTCACCCCTCCACTTT
cdr3_aa: CASSFSPHRVPYNSPLHF

clone_size: -
j_call: TRBJ2-7
d_call: -
v_call: TRBV28
cdr3_nt: TGTGCCAGCAGTTTCGGGGGAGTAGGTCCCTACGAGCAGTACTTC
cdr3_aa: CASSFGGVGPYEQYF

clone_size: -
j_call: TRBJ2-7
d_call: TRBD1
v_call: TRBV20-1
cdr3_nt: TGCAGTGCTAGTAGTCCGGACAGGGTGACCTACGAGCAGTACTTC
cdr3_aa: CSASSPDRVTYEQYF

clone_size: -
j_call: TRBJ2-3
d_call: -
v_call: TRBV20-1
cdr3_nt: TGCAGTGCTAGAGATGACAGGCTCTCCGCTAGCACAGATACGCAGTATTTT
cdr3_aa: CSARDDRLSASTDTQYF

clone_size: few
j_call: TRBJ2-5
d_call: TRBD2
v_call: TRBV11-2
cdr3_nt: TGTGCCAGCAGCTTCAATCTAGCGGCCCAAGAGACCCAGTACTTC
cdr3_aa: CASSFNLAAQETQYF

clone_size: -
j_call: TRBJ2-3
d_call: TRBD2
v_call: TRBV20-1
cdr3_nt: TGCAGTGCTTCCCTACTAGCGGGATTCACAGATACGCAGTATTTT
cdr3_aa: CSASLLAGFTDTQYF

clone_size: -
j_call: TRBJ1-6
d_call: TRBD1
v_call: TRBV12-3/TRBV12-4
cdr3_nt: TGTGCCAGCAGTCCAGGGGGGGGACTGATACCCCTCCACTTT
cdr3_aa: CASSPGGGLIPLHF

clone_size: -
j_call: TRBJ2-1
d_call: -
v_call: TRBV19
cdr3_nt: TGTGCCAGTAGTATCGAGTTTCCGCACAATGAGCAGTTCTTC
cdr3_aa: CASSIEFPHNEQFF

clone_size: -
j_call: TRBJ1-2
d_call: -
v_call: TRBV25-1
cdr3_nt: TGTGCCAGCAGTGAAGGAAACTATGGCTACACCTTC
cdr3_aa: CASSEGNYGYTF

clone_size: -
j_call: TRBJ2-4
d_call: -
v_call: TRBV11-1
cdr3_nt: TGTGCCAGCAGCTCTAAGGAGGGGTTAGCCAAAAACATTCAGTACTTC
cdr3_aa: CASSSKEGLAKNIQYF

clone_size: -
j_call: TRBJ2-7
d_call: -
v_call: TRBV11-2
cdr3_nt: TGTGCCAGCAGCCCCATCCCAGGGCCCAATTCCTACGAGCAGTACTTC
cdr3_aa: CASSPIPGPNSYEQYF

clone_size: -
j_call: TRBJ2-5
d_call: TRBD1
v_call: TRBV18
cdr3_nt: TGTGCCAGCTCACCATACGACAGGGGGATGCCCTATGAGCAGTACTTC
cdr3_aa: CASSPYDRGMPYEQYF

clone_size: few
j_call: TRBJ2-7
d_call: TRBD2
v_call: TRBV6-6
cdr3_nt: TGTGCCAGCAGCTTTTATCGACTAGCGGACACCTACGAGCAGTACTTC
cdr3_aa: CASSFYRLADTYEQYF

clone_size: -
j_call: TRBJ2-5
d_call: TRBD2
v_call: TRBV7-9
cdr3_nt: TGTGCCAGCAGCAGACTAGCGGGAGGGACCCAGTACTTC
cdr3_aa: CASSRLAGGTQYF

clone_size: -
j_call: TRBJ2-3
d_call: -
v_call: TRBV29-1
cdr3_nt: TGCAGCGCCCCCCCCATGGCCCGCACAGATACGCAGTATTTT
cdr3_aa: CSAPPMARTDTQYF

clone_size: few
j_call: TRBJ2-5
d_call: -
v_call: TRBV27
cdr3_nt: TGTGCCGGCAGTTTTGAGGGAGAGACCCAGTACTTC
cdr3_aa: CAGSFEGETQYF

clone_size: few
j_call: TRBJ2-5
d_call: -
v_call: TRBV11-3
cdr3_nt: TGTGCCAGCAGCCCCCGGGGGCCGTTAGTTGAGACCCAGTACTTC
cdr3_aa: CASSPRGPLVETQYF

clone_size: -
j_call: TRBJ2-1
d_call: TRBD2
v_call: TRBV6-6
cdr3_nt: TGTGCCAGCAGTTATAAGACTAGCGGGATAAGTAATGAGCAGTTCTTC
cdr3_aa: CASSYKTSGISNEQFF

clone_size: -
j_call: TRBJ2-7
d_call: TRBD1
v_call: TRBV7-3
cdr3_nt: TGTGCCAGCAGCTCCGATGGGACAGGGAAGAACCTTATTTTTCACGAGCAGTACTTC
cdr3_aa: CASSSDGTGKNLIFHEQYF

clone_size: -
j_call: TRBJ1-4
d_call: -
v_call: TRBV15
cdr3_nt: TGTGCCACCAGCAGAGATTGGGACATTGATGAAAAACTGTTTTTT
cdr3_aa: CATSRDWDIDEKLFF

clone_size: -
j_call: TRBJ1-5
d_call: -
v_call: TRBV12-3/TRBV12-4
cdr3_nt: TGTGCCAGCAGTTCCGGGACACTTGTCCCGGGCAATCAGCCCCAGCATTTT
cdr3_aa: CASSSGTLVPGNQPQHF

clone_size: -
j_call: TRBJ2-1
d_call: -
v_call: TRBV19
cdr3_nt: TGTGCCAGTAGTATTTCACCCTGGGATGAGCAGTTCTTC
cdr3_aa: CASSISPWDEQFF

clone_size: -
j_call: TRBJ1-6
d_call: -
v_call: TRBV20-1
cdr3_nt: TGCAGTGCCAATGGGGTCGATGCCAGGGTTAATTCACCCCTCCACTTT
cdr3_aa: CSANGVDARVNSPLHF

clone_size: many
j_call: TRBJ2-1
d_call: -
v_call: TRBV7-9
cdr3_nt: TGTGCCAGCAGTGCAAATGAGCAGTTCTTC
cdr3_aa: CASSANEQFF

clone_size: few
j_call: TRBJ2-4
d_call: -
v_call: TRBV20-1
cdr3_nt: TGCAGTGCTAGAGATCCCCACAGGCTGACCAAAAACATTCAGTACTTC
cdr3_aa: CSARDPHRLTKNIQYF

clone_size: few
j_call: TRBJ2-1
d_call: TRBD2
v_call: TRBV10-3
cdr3_nt: TGTGCCATCAGTGAGTCGAAAGGCGGGAGCCATGAGCAGTTCTTC
cdr3_aa: CAISESKGGSHEQFF

clone_size: few
j_call: TRBJ2-7
d_call: -
v_call: TRBV7-2
cdr3_nt: TGTGCCAGCAGCTTATGGCCTAGCAGATACGAGCAGTACTTC
cdr3_aa: CASSLWPSRYEQYF